This TCR beta chain was captured by sequencing in a study of CD8 T cells in Susac syndrome. The authors reverse transcribed roughly 0.5 to 1 ug RNA with random hexamers. TCRdb used MiXCR to reprocess the immunoSEQ multiplex PCR reads, holding one entry per CDR3 protein. Among 20,000 to 25,000 distinct CDR3 sequences listed, 85% to 95% were seen once. This TCR came from a human donor in good health. Sequenced: CD8+ T cells from PBMCs.

Here the CDR3 reads CSASLLGGGPETQYF. The DNA of the CDR3 is TGCAGTGCTAGCCTCCTTGGAGGGGGCCCAGAGACCCAGTACTTC. The chain couples TRBV20-1 to TRBJ2-5; D is perhaps TRBD1 (7 bases). V lost 3 bases, J lost 4 bases, and 18 bases lay in between. The CDR3 runs to 15 residues. Germline loops: CDR1 DFQATT, CDR2 SNEGSKA (reference sequence).